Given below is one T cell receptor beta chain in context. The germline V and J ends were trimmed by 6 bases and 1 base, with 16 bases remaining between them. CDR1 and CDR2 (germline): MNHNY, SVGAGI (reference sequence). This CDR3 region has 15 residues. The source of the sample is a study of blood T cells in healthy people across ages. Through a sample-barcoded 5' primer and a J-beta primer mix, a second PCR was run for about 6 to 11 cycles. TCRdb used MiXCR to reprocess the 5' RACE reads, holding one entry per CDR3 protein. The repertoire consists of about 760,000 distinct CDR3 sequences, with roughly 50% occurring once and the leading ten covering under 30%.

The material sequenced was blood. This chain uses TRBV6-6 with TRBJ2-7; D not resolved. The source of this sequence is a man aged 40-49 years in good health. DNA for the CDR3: TGTGCCAGCAGCCCCCCGGAAGTTCGATCCTACGAGCAGTACTTC. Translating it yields CASSPPEVRSYEQYF.